The 30 T cell receptor beta chains given below trace back to one sample, sequenced in a study of blood T cell repertoires in COVID-19 (dated by TCRdb to 2020 to 2021). Libraries were prepared through the immunoSEQ multiplex PCR assay. TCRdb stores this immuneACCESS table with in-frame sequences only. Part of the clones is absent; in the studies checked, under half of the shortfall reflects unresolved V genes, and no reason is known for the rest. This sample is represented by some 430,000 clones; roughly 87% of them were singletons. About 0.6% of the sample goes to the ten largest clones. The material sequenced was PBMCs or T cells enriched from blood (not recorded which). The receptors derive from a man younger than 30 who had recovered from COVID-19.

The chain joins TRBV2 to TRBJ1-2; D may be TRBD1 (6 bases). Germline CDR1 is SNHLY and CDR2 is FYNNEI. The V and J ends lost 4 bases and 7 bases respectively, with 13 bases between them. The CDR3 sequence is 13 residues long. This CDR3 is CASSAPGQVGYTF. CDR3 DNA sequence: TGTGCCAGCAGTGCCCCGGGACAAGTTGGCTACACCTTC.

The CDR3 DNA reads TGTGCCAGCAGTGAATATGGTCCCGGGGCCTACGAGCAGTACTTC. Residues: CASSEYGPGAYEQYF. This chain links TRBV2 with TRBJ2-7; D possibly corresponds to TRBD2 (5 bases). Germline values: CDR1 SNHLY, CDR2 FYNNEI. Trimming cost V 2 bases and J 2 bases, with 13 bases left between them. The CDR3 extends over 15 amino acids.

This rearrangement joins TRBV19 to TRBJ1-5; possible D gene TRBD1, 6 bases. This CDR3 has 16 amino acids. CDR1 is LNHDA, CDR2 SQIVND, per germline (reference sequence). Trimming stripped 7 bases from V and 2 bases from J, with 18 bases between. This CDR3 reads CASTKLTGTRNQPQHF. The CDR3 DNA sequence: TGTGCCAGTACCAAACTTACAGGGACCCGCAATCAGCCCCAGCATTTT. Full variable domain (outside the CDR3, taken from reference TRBV19 and TRBJ1-5): DGGITQSPKYLFRKEGQNVTLSCEQNLNHDAMYWYRQDPGQGLRLIYYSQIVNDFQKGDIAEGYSVSREKKESFPLTVTSAQKNPTAFYLCASTKLTGTRNQPQHFGDGTRLSIL.

J is TRBJ2-1 and V is TRBV5-3, with a weak D call TRBD2 (5 bases). TRBV5-3 is an ORF, with its function uncertain. Trimming pared 0 bases from V and 3 bases from J, leaving 13 bases between. CDR3 size: 16 residues. The CDR3 loop is CARSLDRGSCYNEQFF. In DNA form, the CDR3 reads TGTGCCAGAAGCTTGGACCGCGGGTCCTGCTACAATGAGCAGTTCTTC.

The chain links TRBV5-6 to TRBJ2-1; the match to TRBD2 covers 7 bases. CDR3 length: 12 residues. V trimming: 4 bases; J trimming: 8 bases; junction bases outside the gene matches: 3. CDR1 SGHDT and CDR2 YYEEEE come from the germline V gene. The CDR3, as DNA: TGTGCCAGCAGCGGGGGAGGGTATGAGCAGTTCTTC. Amino acid sequence: CASSGGGYEQFF.

V and J are TRBV11-3 and TRBJ1-4, with a tentative D call TRBD1 (5 bases). V was cut by 3 bases and J by 5 bases, with 10 bases left in between. There are 14 residues in the CDR3. CDR1 is SGHNT, CDR2 YENEEA, per germline. Here the CDR3 DNA reads TGTGCCAGCAGCTTTAGGGGAGGAAATGAAAAACTGTTTTTT. Translation: CASSFRGGNEKLFF.

The rearrangement joins TRBV9 to TRBJ2-1; TRBD1 is a possible D gene (5 bases). Germline V lookup: CDR1 SGDLS, CDR2 YYNGEE. The CDR3 has 13 residues. V lost 0 bases and J lost 9, with 10 bases in between. The CDR3 region is CASSVGVGREQFF. The DNA of the CDR3 is TGTGCCAGCAGCGTAGGCGTGGGGCGTGAGCAGTTCTTC.

The genes are TRBV5-1 and TRBJ1-2; 7 bases fit TRBD1. Per the germline V gene, CDR1 is SGHRS and CDR2 is YFSETQ. The CDR3 totals 13 residues. The V segment lost 5 bases and the J segment 2 bases; nucleotides outside the gene matches: 3. The DNA for the CDR3 is TGCGCCAGCAGACGGGACAGAAACTATGGCTACACCTTC. Its translation: CASRRDRNYGYTF.

The rearrangement joins TRBV6-5 to TRBJ1-5, with D possibly TRBD1 on 5 matching bases. Trimming shortened V by 2 bases and J by 0 bases, and 5 bases separated the two germline ends. The CDR3 has 14 amino acids. The V gene's germline CDR1 is MNHEY and CDR2 SVGAGI. The CDR3 region has the DNA TGTGCCAGCAGTTACAGGGGTAGCAATCAGCCCCAGCATTTT. It encodes CASSYRGSNQPQHF.

The gene calls are TRBV29-1 and TRBJ1-4; maybe TRBD1 (6 bases). From germline, CDR1 is SQVTM and CDR2 ANQGSEA. Trimming removed 7 bases at V and 10 bases at J, with 22 bases between. The CDR3 is 14 amino acids. CDR3 region: CSASGGQLGGKLFF. CDR3 in DNA: TGCAGCGCTTCAGGCGGACAGCTTGGAGGAAAACTGTTTTTT. The full variable domain, its missing parts supplied by reference TRBV29-1 and TRBJ1-4, is SAVISQKPSRDICQRGTSLTIQCQVDSQVTMMFWYRQQPGQSLTLIATANQGSEATYESGFVIDKFPISRPNLTFSTLTVSNMSPEDSSIYLCSASGGQLGGKLFFGSGTQLSVL.

J is TRBJ2-7 and V is TRBV7-8; 9 bases are a match to TRBD2. The germline V gene encodes CDR1 SGHVS and CDR2 FQNEAQ. V trimming: 3 bases; J trimming: 2 bases; junction bases outside the gene matches: 11. The CDR3 covers 17 residues. CDR3 bases: TGTGCCAGCAGCTTCGACCCAATAAGACTAGCGGCCTACGAGCAGTACTTC. Its translation: CASSFDPIRLAAYEQYF.

A single count supports this clone. V gene TRBV12-5 combines with J gene TRBJ1-2, with a weak D call TRBD1 (5 bases). V shed 10 bases and J shed 4 bases, with 13 bases lying between them. Germline CDR1 is LGHNT and CDR2 is FRNRAP. CDR3 length: 12 amino acids. Here the CDR3 DNA reads TGTGCTACTGCCGAGCAGGGCTATGGCTACACCTTC. Protein: CATAEQGYGYTF.

The V call is TRBV2, the J call TRBJ2-1; D may be TRBD1 (5 bases). Germline-derived CDR1 and CDR2 are SNHLY and FYNNEI. The CDR3 contains 16 residues. V gave up 4 bases and J gave up 5 bases, with 18 bases separating them. The DNA for the CDR3 is TGTGCCAGCAGTGCAGGGCTGGACACGGGCAACAATGAGCAGTTCTTC. Its translation: CASSAGLDTGNNEQFF.

J is TRBJ1-2 and V is TRBV28; possibly TRBD1 for D (5 bases). CDR1 and CDR2 from the germline V gene are MDHEN and SYDVKM. The CDR3 loop spans 13 amino acids. Trimming cost V 3 bases and J 3 bases, with 8 bases left between them. CDR3 region: CASSLDMDYGYTF. CDR3 nucleotides: TGTGCCAGCAGTTTGGACATGGACTATGGCTACACCTTC.

CDR3 region: CASSLVGQNYGYTF. In DNA form, the CDR3 reads TGTGCCAGCAGCTTAGTGGGACAAAACTATGGCTACACCTTC. V usage is TRBV7-9 and J usage is TRBJ1-2, with a possible D match to TRBD1 (6 bases). Germline V gene data show CDR1 as SEHNR and CDR2 as FQNEAQ (reference sequence). Trimming stripped 1 base from V and 2 bases from J, with 8 bases between. This CDR3 comprises 14 residues.

The chain employs TRBV27 and TRBJ1-2, with D perhaps matching TRBD1 (5 bases). V gave up 3 bases and J gave up 8 bases, with 10 bases separating them. CDR3 size: 12 residues. In germline, CDR1 is MNHEY, CDR2 SMNVEV (reference sequence). CDR3 nucleotides: TGTGCCAGCAGTTTGCCCCCAGGGGGCTACACCTTC. It codes for CASSLPPGGYTF.

A single count supports this clone. This chain joins TRBV14 and TRBJ1-1, with D possibly being TRBD1 (6 bases). CDR3 size: 15 residues. Per germline, CDR1 SGHDN and CDR2 FVKESK. V gave up 0 bases and J gave up 1 base, with 9 bases separating them. CDR3 region: CASSQEATGNTEAFF. The CDR3 nucleotides read TGTGCCAGCAGCCAAGAAGCGACAGGGAACACTGAAGCTTTCTTT.

The chain has TRBV3-1 (or the pseudogene TRBV3-2) and TRBJ1-1, with D hard to call. Trimming removed 2 bases at V and 3 bases at J, with 4 bases between. Germline CDR1 reads LGHDT; CDR2 reads YNNKEL (reference sequence). This CDR3 region has 12 residues. This chain's CDR3 is CASSQLYTEAFF. CDR3 in DNA: TGTGCCAGCAGCCAACTTTACACTGAAGCTTTCTTT.

The chain uses TRBV5-1 and TRBJ1-1; 8 bases align to TRBD1. The ends lost 3 bases at V and 9 bases at J; junction bases unmatched: 7. This CDR3 has 13 amino acids. Germline CDR1 SGHRS, CDR2 YFSETQ. CDR3 sequence: CASSWDRTTQAFF. CDR3 sequence (DNA): TGCGCCAGCAGCTGGGACAGGACCACCCAAGCTTTCTTT.

The gene calls are TRBV19 and TRBJ1-6; 7 nucleotides line up with TRBD1. J lost 5 bases, V lost 4 bases, and 5 bases had no gene match. Germline CDR1 reads LNHDA; CDR2 reads SQIVND (reference sequence). The CDR3 has 15 amino acids. The CDR3 coding sequence is TGTGCCAGTAGTACCACAGGGGACCATAATTCACCCCTCCACTTT. It codes for CASSTTGDHNSPLHF. Together with reference TRBV19 and TRBJ1-6, the CDR3 gives the full variable domain: DGGITQSPKYLFRKEGQNVTLSCEQNLNHDAMYWYRQDPGQGLRLIYYSQIVNDFQKGDIAEGYSVSREKKESFPLTVTSAQKNPTAFYLCASSTTGDHNSPLHFGNGTRLTVT.

V is TRBV28 and J is TRBJ2-5; TRBD1 aligns across 7 bases. Trimming at V came to 5 bases and at J to 8 bases, leaving 8 bases not matched to a gene. This CDR3 has 13 amino acids. Germline-derived CDR1 and CDR2 are MDHEN and SYDVKM. CDR3 region: CASSRTDRKTQYF. DNA for the CDR3: TGTGCCAGCAGTCGCACGGACAGGAAAACCCAGTACTTC. The whole variable domain, filled in from reference TRBV28 and TRBJ2-5, reads DVKVTQSSRYLVKRTGEKVFLECVQDMDHENMFWYRQDPGLGLRLIYFSYDVKMKEKGDIPEGYSVSREKKERFSLILESASTNQTSMYLCASSRTDRKTQYFGPGTRLLVL.

The J gene is TRBJ2-3, the V gene TRBV5-1; D gene ambiguous. The CDR3 spans 16 residues. V was cut by 3 bases and J by 6 bases, with 20 bases left in between. CDR1 SGHRS and CDR2 YFSETQ come from the germline V gene. CDR3 protein: CASSSMRQSLVDTQYF. The CDR3 region has the DNA TGCGCCAGCAGCTCCATGCGGCAGTCCTTAGTGGATACGCAGTATTTT.

The rearrangement links TRBV5-1 to TRBJ2-7, with TRBD1 matching 11 bases. Germline V lookup: CDR1 SGHRS, CDR2 YFSETQ. CDR3 size: 14 residues. V lost 4 bases to trimming and J lost 7 bases; unmatched junction nucleotides: 7. This CDR3 is CASSTGQGAREQYF. The CDR3 DNA sequence: TGCGCCAGCAGCACCGGACAGGGGGCGCGGGAGCAGTACTTC.

V gene TRBV29-1 combines with J gene TRBJ2-7, with TRBD1 identical over 7 bases. Per germline, CDR1 SQVTM and CDR2 ANQGSEA. The ends lost 4 bases at V and 3 bases at J; junction bases unmatched: 9. The CDR3 is 14 amino acids. CDR3 in amino acids: CSVGSRDSHYEQYF. The CDR3 DNA reads as TGCAGCGTTGGGTCCCGGGACAGTCACTACGAGCAGTACTTC.

The V gene is TRBV28, the J gene TRBJ1-1, with no clear D. V was pared by 7 bases and J by 1 base, with 19 bases between. The CDR3 contains 16 residues. The germline V gene has CDR1 MDHEN and CDR2 SYDVKM. The chain's CDR3 is CASTLSALTRNTEAFF. CDR3 in DNA: TGTGCCAGCACCCTATCCGCACTAACAAGGAACACTGAAGCTTTCTTT.

The gene calls are TRBV15 and TRBJ1-2, with TRBD1 matching over 9 bases. This CDR3 contains 16 residues. CDR1 and CDR2 (germline): LNHNV, YYDKDF (reference sequence). V lost 1 base and J lost 4; bases outside the gene matches: 7. The DNA of the CDR3 is TGTGCCACCAGCAGAGGGCCGGACAGGGGAGGCTATGGCTACACCTTC. It translates to CATSRGPDRGGYGYTF.

The chain has TRBV3-1 (or the pseudogene TRBV3-2) and TRBJ1-3; D is perhaps TRBD1 (6 bases). This CDR3 region has 17 residues. The germline V gene encodes CDR1 LGHDT and CDR2 YNNKEL (reference sequence). Trimming shortened V by 0 bases and J by 1 base, and 13 bases separated the two germline ends. The CDR3 DNA follows: TGTGCCAGCAGCCAAGATTATGGGGGGGCGTCTGGAAACACCATATATTTT. Amino acid sequence: CASSQDYGGASGNTIYF.

This chain uses TRBV29-1 with TRBJ2-1; D might be TRBD2 (6 bases). Germline-derived CDR1 and CDR2 are SQVTM and ANQGSEA. The CDR3 loop spans 15 amino acids. The V and J ends lost 4 bases and 8 bases respectively, with 21 bases between them. The CDR3 nucleotides read TGCAGCGTTGCCACCTCCAGCGGGCGATATGATGAGCAGTTCTTC. It specifies CSVATSSGRYDEQFF.

The CDR3 sequence is CASSFYEGAEAFF. In DNA form, the CDR3 reads TGTGCCAGCAGTTTTTACGAGGGGGCTGAAGCTTTCTTT. V usage is TRBV12-3 or TRBV12-4 and J usage is TRBJ1-1; a weak D match, TRBD1 (6 bases). With 3 bases removed from V and 6 bases from J, the gap between germline ends came to 11 bases. The CDR3 runs to 13 residues.

This rearrangement joins TRBV12-3 or TRBV12-4 to TRBJ1-1; 7 bases map to TRBD1. Trimming removed 3 bases from V and 11 bases from J; junction bases left unmatched: 3. This CDR3 has 11 amino acids. Here the CDR3 DNA reads TGTGCCAGCAGTTTCGACAGGGTGGCTTTCTTT. Its translation is CASSFDRVAFF.